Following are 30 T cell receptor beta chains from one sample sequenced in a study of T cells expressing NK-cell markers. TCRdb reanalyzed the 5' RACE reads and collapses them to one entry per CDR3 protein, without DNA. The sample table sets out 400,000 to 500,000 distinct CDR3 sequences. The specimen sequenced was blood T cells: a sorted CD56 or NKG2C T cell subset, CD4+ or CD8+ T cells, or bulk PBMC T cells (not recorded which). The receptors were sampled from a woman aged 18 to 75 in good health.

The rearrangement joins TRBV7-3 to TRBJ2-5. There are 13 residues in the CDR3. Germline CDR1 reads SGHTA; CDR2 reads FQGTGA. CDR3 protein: CASSLHRQETQYF.

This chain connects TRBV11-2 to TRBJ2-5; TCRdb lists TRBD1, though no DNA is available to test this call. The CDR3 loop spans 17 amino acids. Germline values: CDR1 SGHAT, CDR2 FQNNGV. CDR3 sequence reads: CASSSRVSGTYQETQYF.

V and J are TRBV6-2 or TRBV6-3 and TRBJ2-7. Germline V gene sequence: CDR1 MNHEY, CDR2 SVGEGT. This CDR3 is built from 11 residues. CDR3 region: CASSYFHEQYF.

CDR3 sequence: CASGTGRGAYNEQFF. The chain uses TRBV9 and TRBJ2-1; the TCRdb call, TRBD1, lacks DNA for checking. The CDR3 totals 15 residues. Germline CDR1 SGDLS, CDR2 YYNGEE.

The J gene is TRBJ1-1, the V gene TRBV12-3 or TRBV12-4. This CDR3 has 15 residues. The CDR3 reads CASSLALDRITEAFF.

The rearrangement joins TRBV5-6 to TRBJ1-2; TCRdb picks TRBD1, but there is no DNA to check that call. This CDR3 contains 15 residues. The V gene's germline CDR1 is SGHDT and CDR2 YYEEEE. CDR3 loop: CASSWMDRENYGYTF.

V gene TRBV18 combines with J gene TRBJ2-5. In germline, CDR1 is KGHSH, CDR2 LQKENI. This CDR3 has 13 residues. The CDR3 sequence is CASSPGDEETQYF.

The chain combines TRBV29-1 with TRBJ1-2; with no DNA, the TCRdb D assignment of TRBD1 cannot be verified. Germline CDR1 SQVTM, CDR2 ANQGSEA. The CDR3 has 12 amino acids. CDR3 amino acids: CSVAGDAYGYTF.

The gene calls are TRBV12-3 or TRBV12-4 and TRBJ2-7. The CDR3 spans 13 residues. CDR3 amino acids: CASGYTPANEQYF.

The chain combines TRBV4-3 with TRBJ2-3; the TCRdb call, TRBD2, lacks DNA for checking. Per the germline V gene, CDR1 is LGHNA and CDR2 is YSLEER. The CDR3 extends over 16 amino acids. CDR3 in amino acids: CASSQDVERVTDTQYF.

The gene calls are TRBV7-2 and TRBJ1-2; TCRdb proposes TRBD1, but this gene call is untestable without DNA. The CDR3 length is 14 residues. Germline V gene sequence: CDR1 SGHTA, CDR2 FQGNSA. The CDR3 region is CASSLASREDGYTF.

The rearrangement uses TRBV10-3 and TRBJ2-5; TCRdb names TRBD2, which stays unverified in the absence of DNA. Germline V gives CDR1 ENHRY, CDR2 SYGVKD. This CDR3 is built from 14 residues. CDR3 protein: CAISGVGREETQYF.

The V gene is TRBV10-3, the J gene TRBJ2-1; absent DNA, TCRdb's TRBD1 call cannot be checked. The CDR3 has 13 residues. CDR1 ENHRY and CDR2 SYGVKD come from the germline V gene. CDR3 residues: CAINTRVKDEQFF.

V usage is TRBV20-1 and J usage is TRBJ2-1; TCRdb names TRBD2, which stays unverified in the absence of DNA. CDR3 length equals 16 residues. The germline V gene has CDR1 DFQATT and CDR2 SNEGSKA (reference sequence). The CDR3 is CSARGSGRPSYNEQFF.

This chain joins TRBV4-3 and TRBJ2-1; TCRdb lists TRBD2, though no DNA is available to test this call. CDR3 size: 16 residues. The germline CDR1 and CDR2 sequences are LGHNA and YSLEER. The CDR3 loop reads CASSQTTSGISNEQFF.

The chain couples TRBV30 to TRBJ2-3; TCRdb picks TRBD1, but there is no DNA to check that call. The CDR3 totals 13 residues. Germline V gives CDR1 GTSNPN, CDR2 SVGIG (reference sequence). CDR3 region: CAWDRGQTDTQYF.

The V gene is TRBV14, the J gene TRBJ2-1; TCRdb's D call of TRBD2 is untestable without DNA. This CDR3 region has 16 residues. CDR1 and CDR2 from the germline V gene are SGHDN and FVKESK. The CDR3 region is CASSQQWSGGVSEQFF.

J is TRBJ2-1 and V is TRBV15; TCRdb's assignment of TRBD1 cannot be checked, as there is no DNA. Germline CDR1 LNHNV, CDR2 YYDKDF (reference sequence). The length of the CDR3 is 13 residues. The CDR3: CATGTNFYNEQFF.

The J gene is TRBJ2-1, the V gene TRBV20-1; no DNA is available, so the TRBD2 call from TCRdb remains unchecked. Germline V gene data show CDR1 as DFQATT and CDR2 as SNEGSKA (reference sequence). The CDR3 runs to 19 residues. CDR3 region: CSARRFGGSSVTPYNEQFF.

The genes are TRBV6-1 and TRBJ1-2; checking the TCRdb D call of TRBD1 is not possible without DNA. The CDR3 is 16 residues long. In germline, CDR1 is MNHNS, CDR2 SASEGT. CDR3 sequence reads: CASSEPGTTQDYGYTF.

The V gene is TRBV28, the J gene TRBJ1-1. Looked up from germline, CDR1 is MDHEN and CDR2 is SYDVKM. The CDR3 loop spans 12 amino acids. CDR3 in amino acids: CASSLRVGEAFF.

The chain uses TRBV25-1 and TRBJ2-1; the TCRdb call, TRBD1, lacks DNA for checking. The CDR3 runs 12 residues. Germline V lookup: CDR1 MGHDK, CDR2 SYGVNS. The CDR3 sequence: CASRDQGDRVIF.

The CDR3 is CASGLGPTGVNEQFF. The chain recombines TRBV12-5 with TRBJ2-1; TCRdb's D gene call, TRBD1, goes unchecked for lack of DNA. The CDR3 loop spans 15 amino acids. Germline loops: CDR1 LGHNT, CDR2 FRNRAP.

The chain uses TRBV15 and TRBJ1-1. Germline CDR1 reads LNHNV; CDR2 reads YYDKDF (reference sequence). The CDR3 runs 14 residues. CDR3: CATSRDLSNTEAFF.

CDR3 sequence: CASSPSPYGYTF. The rearrangement links TRBV5-8 to TRBJ1-2; TCRdb reports TRBD1, a call that lacks DNA to check it against. Per the germline V gene, CDR1 is SGHTS and CDR2 is YDEGEE. CDR3 size: 12 residues.

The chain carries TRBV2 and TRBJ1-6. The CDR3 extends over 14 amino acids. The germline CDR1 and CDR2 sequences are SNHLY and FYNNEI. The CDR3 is CASKRELVNSPLHF.

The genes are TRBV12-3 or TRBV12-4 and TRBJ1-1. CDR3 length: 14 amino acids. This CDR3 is CASTGSYGYVEAFF.

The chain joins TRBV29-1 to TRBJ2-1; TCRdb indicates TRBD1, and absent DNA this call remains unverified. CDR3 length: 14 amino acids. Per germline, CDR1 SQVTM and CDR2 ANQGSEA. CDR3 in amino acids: CSVELHRAYNEQFF.

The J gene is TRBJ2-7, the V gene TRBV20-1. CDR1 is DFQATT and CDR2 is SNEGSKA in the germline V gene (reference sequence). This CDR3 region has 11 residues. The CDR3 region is CSAAAIYEQYF.

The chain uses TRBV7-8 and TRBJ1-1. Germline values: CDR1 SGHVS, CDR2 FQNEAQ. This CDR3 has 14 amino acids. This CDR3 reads CASSLAHKGTEAFF.